Ten or more counts support the clone carrying this TCR beta chain. Its antigen is as yet unknown. For TCR beta, libraries came from iRepertoire HTBI primers and Arm-PCR of CDR3 regions. TCRdb re-called the multiplex PCR reads through MiXCR, storing one row per CDR3 protein. The sample lists 400,000 to 550,000 distinct CDR3 sequences, under 15% occurring once. This entry is derived from a study of regulatory T cells in long-lasting Graves disease. Study as a whole: New Graves' disease cases had less than 3 months of antithyroid drugs.

Time point indicated: newly diagnosed GD, antithyroid drugs for less than 3 months. After RNA was extracted from PBMCs, the TCR library was made from it. Notes on the study in general: Persistent cases of Graves' showed reduced TCR diversity relative to newly diagnosed patients.

These same records also appear under a second study, on T cells in Graves' hyperthyroidism and ophthalmopathy. This second report adds: Each patient was aged 18 to 65 and had newly diagnosed hyperthyroidism of under 2 months' duration. Researchers found most expanded thyroid clonotypes above 0.001 in blood as well.

This clonotype was obtained from a woman in her twenties or thirties with Graves disease. Sequenced material: peripheral blood mononuclear cells (PBMCs), taken at new diagnosis, from a patient treated with antithyroid drugs.

CDR3 in DNA: TGTGCCAGCAGCCCATCAGGGGGAGGTTCACCCCTCCACTTT. Translating gives CASSPSGGGSPLHF. The V and J genes are TRBV7-3 and TRBJ1-6, with TRBD1 identical over 7 bases. This CDR3 contains 14 residues. After removal of 5 bases from V and 9 bases from J, the junction contained 7 bases not matched to a gene. Germline CDR1 is SGHTA and CDR2 is FQGTGA.